This paragraph reports one T cell receptor (beta chain). Method: immunoSEQ multiplex PCR; TCRdb's copy keeps in-frame clones and lacks some. The sample has around 320,000 clones, 87% seen once; the top ten hold about 2.3%. Germline V CDR1 and CDR2: MDHEN, SYDVKM. Germline trimming cut 7 bases from V and 4 bases from J; bases unmatched to any gene: 7. CDR3 length: 14 residues. This record comes from a study of blood T cell repertoires in COVID-19. This TCR derives from a man between 18 and 35 years old with active or convalescent COVID-19. This sequence joins TRBV28 and TRBJ1-3; 7 bases fit TRBD1. The sequenced sample consisted of peripheral blood. The CDR3 DNA follows: TGTGCCAGCAAAACAGGGGTTTTCGGAAACACCATATATTTT. The encoded protein is CASKTGVFGNTIYF.